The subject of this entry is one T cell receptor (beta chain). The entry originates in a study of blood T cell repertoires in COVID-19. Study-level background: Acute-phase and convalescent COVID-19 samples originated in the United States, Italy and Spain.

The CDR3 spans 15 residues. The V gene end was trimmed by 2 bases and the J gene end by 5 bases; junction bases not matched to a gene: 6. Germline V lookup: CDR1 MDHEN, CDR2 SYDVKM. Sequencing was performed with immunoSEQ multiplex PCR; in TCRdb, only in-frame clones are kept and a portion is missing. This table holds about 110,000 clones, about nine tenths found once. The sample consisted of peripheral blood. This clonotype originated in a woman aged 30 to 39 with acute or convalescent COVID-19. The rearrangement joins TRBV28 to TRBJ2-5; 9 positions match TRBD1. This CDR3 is CASSLRGQGRETQYF. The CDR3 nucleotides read TGTGCCAGCAGTTTAAGGGGACAGGGACGGGAGACCCAGTACTTC.